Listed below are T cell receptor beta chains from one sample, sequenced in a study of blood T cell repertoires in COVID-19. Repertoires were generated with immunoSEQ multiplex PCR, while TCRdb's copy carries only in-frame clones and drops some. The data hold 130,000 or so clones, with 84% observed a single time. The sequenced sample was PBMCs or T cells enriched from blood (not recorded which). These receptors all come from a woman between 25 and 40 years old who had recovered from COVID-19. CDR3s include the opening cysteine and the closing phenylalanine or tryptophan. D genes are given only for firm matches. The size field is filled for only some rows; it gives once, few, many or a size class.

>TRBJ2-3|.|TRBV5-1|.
TGCGCCAGCAGCTTGGCGGGAACGGGTCCCTCCACAGATACGCAGTATTTT
CASSLAGTGPSTDTQYF
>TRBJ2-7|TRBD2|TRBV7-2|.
TGTGCCAGCAGCTTCCCTAGCGGGAGGACGGGCGGCGAGCAGTACTTC
CASSFPSGRTGGEQYF
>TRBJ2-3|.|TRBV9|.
TGTGCCAGCAGCCGGGACTTCACAGATACGCAGTATTTT
CASSRDFTDTQYF
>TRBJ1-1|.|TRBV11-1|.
TGTGCCGCCCAGGGGAGGGGCCGGCCTGAAGCTTTCTTT
CAAQGRGRPEAFF
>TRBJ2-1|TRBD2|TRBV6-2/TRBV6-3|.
TGTGCCAGCAGCAGGACTAGCTCCGGTTGGCAGTTCTTC
CASSRTSSGWQFF
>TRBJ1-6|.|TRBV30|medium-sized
TGTGCCTGGAGTGAGGGGCTCGGGAATTCACCCCTCCACTTT
CAWSEGLGNSPLHF
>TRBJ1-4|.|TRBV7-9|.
TGTGCCAGCAGCCCGAGGGGGAATGAAAAACTGTTTTTT
CASSPRGNEKLFF
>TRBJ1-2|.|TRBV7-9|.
TGTGCCAGCAGCTTGGGGACATCAGTCGGCTACACCTTC
CASSLGTSVGYTF
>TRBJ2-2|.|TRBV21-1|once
TGTGCCAGCAGCACTCGGACTAGCGGGAGGGCCCTTAACACCGGGGAGCTGTTTTTT
CASSTRTSGRALNTGELFF
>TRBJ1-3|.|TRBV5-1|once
TGCGCCAGCAGCTTCGGCAGGGAAGGAAACACCATATATTTT
CASSFGREGNTIYF
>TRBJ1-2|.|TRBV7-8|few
TGTGCCAGCAGCAGTAGGTCGGGGTCTACCTATGGCTACACCTTC
CASSSRSGSTYGYTF
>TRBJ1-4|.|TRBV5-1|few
TGCGCCAGCAGCTTGACCCAGTCCAATGAAAAACTGTTTTTT
CASSLTQSNEKLFF
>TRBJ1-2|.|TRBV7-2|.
TGTGCCAGCAGCTTACAGGGGTGGGGCTACACCTTC
CASSLQGWGYTF
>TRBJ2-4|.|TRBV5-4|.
TGTGCCAGCAGCTTGGGAGGGGCCAAAAACATTCAGTACTTC
CASSLGGAKNIQYF
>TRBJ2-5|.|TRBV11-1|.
TGTGCCAGCAGCTTAGGCCGGGGGAATAACCAGTACTTC
CASSLGRGNNQYF
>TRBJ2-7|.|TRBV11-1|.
TGTGCCAGCAGCCCCGATGGCAGGTATAAGCAGTACTTC
CASSPDGRYKQYF
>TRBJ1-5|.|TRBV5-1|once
TGCGCCAGCAGCATTGGACAGAATAGCAATCAGCCCCAGCATTTT
CASSIGQNSNQPQHF
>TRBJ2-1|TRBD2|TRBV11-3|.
TGTGCCAGCAGCCAATCCGGGGGGCTAGCGGGGGTCAATGAGCAGTTCTTC
CASSQSGGLAGVNEQFF
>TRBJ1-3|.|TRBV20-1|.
TGCAGTGGCCAGGAGGAAAACACCATATATTTT
CSGQEENTIYF
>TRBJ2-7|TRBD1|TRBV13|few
TGTGCCAGCAGCATAAGGCCGGGACAGGGTCGTAGCGAGCAGTACTTC
CASSIRPGQGRSEQYF
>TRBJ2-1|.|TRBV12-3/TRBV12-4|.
TGTGCCAGCAGTTTCCCATCCAATGAGCAGTTCTTC
CASSFPSNEQFF
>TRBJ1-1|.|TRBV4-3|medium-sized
TGCGCCAGCAGCCAAGGATTCTCGGGGAAGAGGACTGAAGCTTTCTTT
CASSQGFSGKRTEAFF
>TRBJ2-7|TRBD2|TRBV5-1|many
TGCGCCAGCACGAGGACTAGCGGGAGCTTCCACGAGCAGTACTTC
CASTRTSGSFHEQYF
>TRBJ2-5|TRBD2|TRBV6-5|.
TGTGCCAGCAGTTTAGCGGGAGGTGGCCAAGAGACCCAGTACTTC
CASSLAGGGQETQYF
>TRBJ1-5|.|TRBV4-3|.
TGCGCCAGCAGCCAAGATGTGGCAGGGAATCAGCCCCAGCATTTT
CASSQDVAGNQPQHF
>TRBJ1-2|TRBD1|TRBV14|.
TGTGCCAGCAGTCGGGACAGGGGGCTTGTCTATGGCTACACCTTC
CASSRDRGLVYGYTF
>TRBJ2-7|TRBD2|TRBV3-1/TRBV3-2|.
TGTGCCAGCAGCCCGCCACTAGCGGGAGTTAGCGAGCAGTACTTC
CASSPPLAGVSEQYF
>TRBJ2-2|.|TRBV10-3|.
TGTGCCATCAGTGAGCATTATCTAGGTGTGACCGGGGAGCTGTTTTTT
CAISEHYLGVTGELFF
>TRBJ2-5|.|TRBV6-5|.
TGTGCCAGCACACCCTTGGTGGGGCAGGAGACCCAGTACTTC
CASTPLVGQETQYF
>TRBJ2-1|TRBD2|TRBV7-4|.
TGTGCCAGCAGCTTATCTTTACTAGCGAATCACAATGAGCAGTTCTTC
CASSLSLLANHNEQFF
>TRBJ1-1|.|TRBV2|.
TGTGCCAGCTCAGGGCTCACTGAAGCTTTCTTT
CASSGLTEAFF
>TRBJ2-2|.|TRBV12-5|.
TGTGCTAGTGGTTTGGTACTGACTGCCCAAAACACCGGGGAGCTGTTTTTT
CASGLVLTAQNTGELFF
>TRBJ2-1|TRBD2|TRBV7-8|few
TGTGCCAGCAGCTTATGGGCCGGGAGGATCCCTCTGCGCAATGAGCAGTTCTTC
CASSLWAGRIPLRNEQFF
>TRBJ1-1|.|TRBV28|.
TGTGCCAGCAGAGGGTCCGGGACACGCAACACTGAAGCTTTCTTT
CASRGSGTRNTEAFF
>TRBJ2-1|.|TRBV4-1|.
TGCGCCAGCAGCGGGGGAGACTCGGGACTGACGGAAGTGCAGTTCTTC
CASSGGDSGLTEVQFF
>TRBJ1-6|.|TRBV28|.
TGTGCCAGCAGTTTGCTGTGGGGCGATCGAAATTCACCCCTCCACTTT
CASSLLWGDRNSPLHF
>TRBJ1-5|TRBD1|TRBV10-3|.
TGTGCCATCAGTCAGACAGGGGAATATCAGCCCCAGCATTTT
CAISQTGEYQPQHF
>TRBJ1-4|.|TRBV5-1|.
TGCGCCAGCAGCCGGGGTTCGGGGTCGGGCGAAAAACTGTTTTTT
CASSRGSGSGEKLFF
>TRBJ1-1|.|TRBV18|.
TGTGCCAGCAGGGGCATGAACACTGAAGCTTTCTTT
CASRGMNTEAFF
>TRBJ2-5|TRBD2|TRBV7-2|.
TGTGCCAGCAGCTCACTAGCGGGAGTAGAGACCCAGTACTTC
CASSSLAGVETQYF
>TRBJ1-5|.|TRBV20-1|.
TGCAGTGCATCTGGAAGACTGCCCCAGCATTTT
CSASGRLPQHF